These 12 T cell receptor beta chains share one sample of origin, sequenced in a study of CD8 T cells in Susac syndrome. Reverse transcription of about 0.5 to 1 ug RNA was carried out with random hexamers. One entry per CDR3 protein, called by TCRdb with MiXCR from the immunoSEQ multiplex PCR reads. The table shows approximately 46,000 distinct CDR3 sequences, with about 91% occurring only once. The sequenced sample was CD8+ T cells from PBMCs. The receptors stem from a human donor in good health.

The genes are TRBV30 and TRBJ2-1, with 9 bases fitting TRBD2. CDR1 and CDR2 from the germline V gene are GTSNPN and SVGIG (reference sequence). The CDR3 runs to 14 residues. J was trimmed by 9 bases and V by 2 bases; bases with no gene match: 8. The CDR3 DNA reads TGTGCCTGGAGTTTGCTAGCGGGAAGTTTTGAGCAGTTCTTC. Translation: CAWSLLAGSFEQFF.

The chain uses TRBV10-3 and TRBJ2-1; D is undetermined. The germline V gene has CDR1 ENHRY and CDR2 SYGVKD. Trimming took 1 base from V and 0 from J, leaving 4 bases between them. There are 14 residues in the CDR3. DNA for the CDR3: TGTGCCATCAGTGAGTGGAGCTCCTACAATGAGCAGTTCTTC. It translates to CAISEWSSYNEQFF.

V is TRBV7-2 and J is TRBJ1-1; D remains ambiguous. With 4 bases removed from V and 2 bases from J, the gap between germline ends came to 8 bases. CDR3 length: 13 amino acids. The V gene's germline CDR1 is SGHTA and CDR2 FQGNSA. The CDR3 DNA follows: TGTGCCAGCAGCTCCGGACTTAACACTGAAGCTTTCTTT. Translating it yields CASSSGLNTEAFF.

The V gene is TRBV6-2 or TRBV6-3, the J gene TRBJ2-1, with D possibly matching TRBD2 (5 bases). Germline V gives CDR1 MNHEY, CDR2 SVGEGT. This CDR3 has 19 amino acids. The ends were cut back, 2 bases at V and 0 bases at J, with 20 bases in the middle. As DNA, the CDR3 is TGTGCCAGCAGTTACATTTTTGGTTCAGCGGAGAGCTCCTACAATGAGCAGTTCTTC. It encodes CASSYIFGSAESSYNEQFF.

Points on this clonotype: An end of the junction does not agree with germline; a read error may underlie this. The genes are TRBV7-7 and TRBJ2-2, with TRBD1 identical over 10 bases. CDR3 length: 15 amino acids. Germline values: CDR1 SSHAT, CDR2 FNYEAQ (reference sequence). This chain's CDR3 is CASSLEGTGDGELFF. The CDR3 nucleotides read TGTGCTAGCAGCTTAGAAGGGACAGGGGACGGGGAGCTGTTTTTT.

Written as DNA, the CDR3 is TGTGCCAGCAGCCCACCCCGCCAAGGGAGTAACGGCTACACCTTC. This encodes CASSPPRQGSNGYTF. The V call is TRBV12-3 or TRBV12-4, the J call TRBJ1-2; unclear D gene. The CDR3 length is 15 residues. V lost 6 bases and J lost 8, with 22 bases in between.

The V and J genes are TRBV29-1 and TRBJ1-1; no definite D call. In germline, CDR1 is SQVTM, CDR2 ANQGSEA. The CDR3 is made up of 10 amino acids. V was pared by 4 bases and J by 7 bases, with 7 bases between. The CDR3 DNA follows: TGCAGCGTTGCTAGTTTTGAAGCTTTCTTT. The encoded protein is CSVASFEAFF. Full variable domain (missing parts from reference TRBV29-1 and TRBJ1-1): SAVISQKPSRDICQRGTSLTIQCQVDSQVTMMFWYRQQPGQSLTLIATANQGSEATYESGFVIDKFPISRPNLTFSTLTVSNMSPEDSSIYLCSVASFEAFFGQGTRLTVV.

The chain couples TRBV19 to TRBJ1-1; 7 bases match TRBD1. V shed 5 bases, J shed 0 bases, and the junction held 12 bases outside the gene matches. The CDR3 has 17 amino acids. Germline lookup yields CDR1 LNHDA and CDR2 SQIVND (reference sequence). CDR3 in DNA: TGTGCCAGTAGTGTCGACAGGGAAGGACTCATGAACACTGAAGCTTTCTTT. Its protein product is CASSVDREGLMNTEAFF.

The chain links TRBV7-2 to TRBJ2-7; tentatively, D is TRBD1 (6 bases). Germline V gene lookup returns CDR1 SGHTA and CDR2 FQGNSA. V lost 1 base, J lost 3 bases, and 13 bases lay in between. The length of the CDR3 is 15 residues. The CDR3 DNA follows: TGTGCCAGCAGCTTAGATTGGACAGCTTACTACGAGCAGTACTTC. Translated: CASSLDWTAYYEQYF. Supplemented by reference TRBV7-2 and TRBJ2-7, the full variable domain reads GAGVSQSPSNKVTEKGKDVELRCDPISGHTALYWYRQSLGQGLEFLIYFQGNSAPDKSGLPSDRFSAERTGGSVSTLTIQRTQQEDSAVYLCASSLDWTAYYEQYFGPGTRLTVT.

J is TRBJ1-1 and V is TRBV12-5; perhaps TRBD1 as D (6 bases). V was trimmed by 7 bases and J by 0 bases, leaving 21 bases between them. The CDR3 has 17 residues. Per the germline V gene, CDR1 is LGHNT and CDR2 is FRNRAP. In DNA, the CDR3 is TGTGCTAGTGTCCCCGACCCCCTCGGACAGATGAACACTGAAGCTTTCTTT. Translated: CASVPDPLGQMNTEAFF.

J is TRBJ2-1 and V is TRBV4-1; TRBD1 might be the D (6 bases). This CDR3 spans 19 amino acids. Germline values: CDR1 MGHRA, CDR2 YSYEKL. V lost 1 base to trimming and J lost 6 bases, with 25 bases between them. CDR3 region: CASSQGPGEFGRSGNEQFF. In nucleotides, the CDR3 is TGCGCCAGCAGCCAAGGTCCAGGGGAGTTTGGAAGGAGTGGCAATGAGCAGTTCTTC.

This rearrangement joins TRBV12-3 or TRBV12-4 to TRBJ2-7, with D possibly being TRBD1 (6 bases). The CDR3 contains 12 residues. Trimming removed 6 bases from V and 6 bases from J, with 12 bases in between. The CDR3 nucleotides are TGTGCCAGCAGCCCAACAGGGCGCGAGCAGTACTTC. It translates to CASSPTGREQYF.